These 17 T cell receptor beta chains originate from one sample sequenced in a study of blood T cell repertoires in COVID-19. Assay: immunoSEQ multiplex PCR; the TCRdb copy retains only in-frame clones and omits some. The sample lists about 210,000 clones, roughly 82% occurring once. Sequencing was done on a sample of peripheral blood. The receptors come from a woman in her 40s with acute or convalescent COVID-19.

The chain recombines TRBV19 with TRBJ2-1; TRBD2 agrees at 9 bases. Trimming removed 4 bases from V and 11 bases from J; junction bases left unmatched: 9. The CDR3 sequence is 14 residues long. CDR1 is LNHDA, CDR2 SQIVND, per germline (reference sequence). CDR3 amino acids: CASSTLAGRSQQFF. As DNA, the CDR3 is TGTGCCAGTAGTACCCTAGCGGGGCGATCCCAGCAGTTCTTC.

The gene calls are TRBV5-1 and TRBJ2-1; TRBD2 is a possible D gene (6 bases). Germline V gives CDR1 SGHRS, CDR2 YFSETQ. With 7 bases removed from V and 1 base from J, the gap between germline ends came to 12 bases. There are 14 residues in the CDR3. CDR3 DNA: TGCGCCAGCTCGAGCGGGCCGTCCTACAATGAGCAGTTCTTC. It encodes CASSSGPSYNEQFF. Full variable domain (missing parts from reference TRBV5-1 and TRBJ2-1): KAGVTQTPRYLIKTRGQQVTLSCSPISGHRSVSWYQQTPGQGLQFLFEYFSETQRNKGNFPGRFSGRQFSNSRSEMNVSTLELGDSALYLCASSSGPSYNEQFFGPGTRLTVL.

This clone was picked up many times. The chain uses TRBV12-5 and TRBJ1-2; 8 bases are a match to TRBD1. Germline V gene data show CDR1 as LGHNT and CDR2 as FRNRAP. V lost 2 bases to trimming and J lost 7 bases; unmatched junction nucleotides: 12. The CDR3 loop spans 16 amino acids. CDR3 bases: TGTGCTAGTGGTTTGATCCTTACCGACAGGGGAGGTGGCTACACCTTC. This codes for CASGLILTDRGGGYTF.

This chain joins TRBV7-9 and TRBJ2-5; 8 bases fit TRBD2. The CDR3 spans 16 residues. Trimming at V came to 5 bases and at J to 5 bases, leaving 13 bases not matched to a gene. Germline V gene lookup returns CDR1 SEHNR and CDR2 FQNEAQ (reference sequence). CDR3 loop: CASSPLSPGGVETQYF. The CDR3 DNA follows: TGTGCCAGCAGCCCGCTTTCCCCGGGAGGGGTGGAGACCCAGTACTTC.

In DNA, the CDR3 is TGTGCCTGGAACGTAGGGGGAGACACCGGGGAGCTGTTTTTT. This encodes CAWNVGGDTGELFF. This chain connects TRBV30 to TRBJ2-2, with TRBD1 as a possible D gene (6 bases). V was cut by 4 bases and J by 3 bases, with 12 bases left in between. The CDR3 sequence is 14 residues long. The V gene's germline CDR1 is GTSNPN and CDR2 SVGIG (reference sequence).

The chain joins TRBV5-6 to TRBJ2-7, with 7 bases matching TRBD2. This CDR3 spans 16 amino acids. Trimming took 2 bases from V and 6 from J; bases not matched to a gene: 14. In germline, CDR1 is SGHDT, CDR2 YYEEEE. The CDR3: CASSFGAGVEGVEQYF. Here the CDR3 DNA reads TGTGCCAGCAGCTTCGGCGCGGGAGTGGAAGGGGTCGAGCAGTACTTC. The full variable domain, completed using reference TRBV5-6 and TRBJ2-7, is DAGVTQSPTHLIKTRGQQVTLRCSPKSGHDTVSWYQQALGQGPQFIFQYYEEEERQRGNFPDRFSGHQFPNYSSELNVNALLLGDSALYLCASSFGAGVEGVEQYFGPGTRLTVT.

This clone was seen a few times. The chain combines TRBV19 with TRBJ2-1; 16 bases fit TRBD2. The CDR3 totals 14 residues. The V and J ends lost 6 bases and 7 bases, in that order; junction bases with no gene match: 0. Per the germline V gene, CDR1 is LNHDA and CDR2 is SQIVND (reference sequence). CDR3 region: CASRGLAGGNEQFF. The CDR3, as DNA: TGTGCCAGTAGGGGACTAGCGGGAGGGAATGAGCAGTTCTTC.

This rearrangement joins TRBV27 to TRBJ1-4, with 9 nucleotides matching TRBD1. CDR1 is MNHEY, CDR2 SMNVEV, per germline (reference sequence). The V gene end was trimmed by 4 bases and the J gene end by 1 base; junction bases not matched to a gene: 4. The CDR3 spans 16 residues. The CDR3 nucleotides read TGTGCCAGCAGTTCGGGACAGGGATTAACTAATGAAAAACTGTTTTTT. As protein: CASSSGQGLTNEKLFF. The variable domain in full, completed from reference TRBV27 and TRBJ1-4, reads EAQVTQNPRYLITVTGKKLTVTCSQNMNHEYMSWYRQDPGLGLRQIYYSMNVEVTDKGDVPEGYKVSRKEKRNFPLILESPSPNQTSLYFCASSSGQGLTNEKLFFGSGTQLSVL.

CDR3 sequence reads: CASSPSQGGSNEQYF. The CDR3 nucleotides read TGTGCCAGCAGTCCCTCCCAGGGCGGGAGCAACGAGCAGTACTTC. This chain joins TRBV6-5 and TRBJ2-7; 7 bases line up with TRBD2. The CDR3 covers 15 residues. V lost 5 bases, J lost 5 bases, and 12 bases stayed unmatched. Germline V gene sequence: CDR1 MNHEY, CDR2 SVGAGI.

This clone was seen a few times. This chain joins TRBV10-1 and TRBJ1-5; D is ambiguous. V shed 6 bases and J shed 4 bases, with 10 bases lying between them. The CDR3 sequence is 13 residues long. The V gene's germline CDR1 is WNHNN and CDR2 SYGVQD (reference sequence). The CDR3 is CASSTGANQPQHF. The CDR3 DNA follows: TGCGCCAGCAGCACGGGAGCTAATCAGCCCCAGCATTTT.

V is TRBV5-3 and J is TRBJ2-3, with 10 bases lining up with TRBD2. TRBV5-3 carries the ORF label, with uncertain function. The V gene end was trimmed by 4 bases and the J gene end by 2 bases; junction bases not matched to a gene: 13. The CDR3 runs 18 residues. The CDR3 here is CARSPGVAGGPVTDTQYF. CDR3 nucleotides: TGTGCCAGAAGCCCCGGGGTAGCGGGGGGACCAGTCACAGATACGCAGTATTTT.

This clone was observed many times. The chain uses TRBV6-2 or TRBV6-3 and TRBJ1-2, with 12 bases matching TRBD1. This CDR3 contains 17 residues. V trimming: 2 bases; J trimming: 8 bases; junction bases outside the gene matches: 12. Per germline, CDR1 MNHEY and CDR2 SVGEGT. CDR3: CASSYRPPGTGGAGYTF. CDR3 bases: TGTGCCAGCAGTTACCGCCCTCCCGGGACAGGGGGCGCGGGCTACACCTTC.

CDR3 protein: CAISGQGSTGELFF. In DNA, the CDR3 is TGTGCCATCAGTGGACAGGGGAGCACCGGGGAGCTGTTTTTT. The chain joins TRBV10-3 to TRBJ2-2, with 8 bases lining up with TRBD1. The germline gives CDR1 ENHRY, CDR2 SYGVKD. This CDR3 is 14 amino acids long. The V and J ends lost 4 bases and 4 bases, in that order; junction bases with no gene match: 2.

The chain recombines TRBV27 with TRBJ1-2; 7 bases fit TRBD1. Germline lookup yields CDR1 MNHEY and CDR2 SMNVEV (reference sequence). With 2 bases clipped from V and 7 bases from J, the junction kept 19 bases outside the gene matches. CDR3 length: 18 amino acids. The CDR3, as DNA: TGTGCCAGCAGTTTAGCAGCCAACCAGGGGGTGGGCTCAGGTGGCTACACCTTC. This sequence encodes CASSLAANQGVGSGGYTF.

CDR3 coding DNA: TGTGCCAGCAGCCCAGGAGGGCGAATCTCCTACGAGCAGTACTTC. It specifies CASSPGGRISYEQYF. The chain has TRBV11-2 and TRBJ2-7; D may be TRBD2 (6 bases). V lost 5 bases to trimming and J lost 0 bases, with 14 bases between them. Per the germline V gene, CDR1 is SGHAT and CDR2 is FQNNGV. The CDR3 has 15 amino acids.

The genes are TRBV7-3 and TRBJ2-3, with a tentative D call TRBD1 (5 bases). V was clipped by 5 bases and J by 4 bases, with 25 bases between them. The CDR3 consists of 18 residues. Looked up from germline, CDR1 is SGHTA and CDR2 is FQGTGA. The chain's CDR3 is CASSHHPRASGASDTQYF. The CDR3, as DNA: TGTGCCAGCAGCCACCACCCCCGGGCGTCTGGGGCGTCAGATACGCAGTATTTT.

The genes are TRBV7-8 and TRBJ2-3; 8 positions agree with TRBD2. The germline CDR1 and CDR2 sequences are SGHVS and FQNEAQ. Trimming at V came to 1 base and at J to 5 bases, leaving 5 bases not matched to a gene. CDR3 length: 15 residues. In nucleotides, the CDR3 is TGTGCCAGCAGCTTAGGGCTAGCGGGTGGAGATACGCAGTATTTT. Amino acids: CASSLGLAGGDTQYF.